This T cell receptor (beta chain) was recovered during a study of response to subunit inactivated influenza vaccine. TCRdb reprocessed the RT-PCR reads with MiXCR, giving one entry per CDR3 protein. Counted here are about 830,000 distinct CDR3 sequences, around 20% occurring once; the ten biggest clones make up approximately 10%. CDR1 and CDR2 (germline): SGHKS, YYEKEE (reference sequence). V was pared by 1 base and J by 4 bases, with 6 bases between. The CDR3 is 13 residues long. The receptor comes from a man aged 45-65 years who received an inactivated influenza vaccine. The sample in question was PBMCs from blood, obtained about 5 days after vaccination. This chain uses TRBV5-5 with TRBJ2-4, with TRBD2 as a possible D gene (5 bases). The CDR3 DNA sequence: TGTGCCAGCAGCTTGTCGGGGAAAAACATTCAGTACTTC. Translation gives CASSLSGKNIQYF.